Below, 21 T cell receptor beta chains from the same sample are listed, as sequenced in a study of B cell selection in AIRE deficiency. Clones were read by immunoSEQ multiplex PCR, and TCRdb kept only the in-frame ones, dropping some. The sample lists about 25,000 clones, roughly 95% occurring once. Sorting defined conventional CD4 T cells as CD4+CD127+. The sequenced sample was CD4+CD127+ conventional T cells sorted from PBMCs. Every receptor here comes from a human donor in good health.

This chain links TRBV11-1 with TRBJ1-1; D unresolved. The ends were cut back, 5 bases at V and 11 bases at J, with 18 bases in the middle. The V gene's germline CDR1 is SGHAT and CDR2 FQDESV (reference sequence). This CDR3 spans 13 amino acids. CDR3 DNA sequence: TGTGCCAGCAGCCCCCGGGGAAGGGCCGCCGCTTTCTTT. It encodes CASSPRGRAAAFF. Full variable domain (outside the CDR3, taken from reference TRBV11-1 and TRBJ1-1): EAEVAQSPRYKITEKSQAVAFWCDPISGHATLYWYRQILGQGPELLVQFQDESVVDDSQLPKDRFSAERLKGVDSTLKIQPAELGDSAMYLCASSPRGRAAAFFGQGTRLTVV.

The chain links TRBV18 to TRBJ2-3; D call uncertain. CDR1 is KGHSH and CDR2 is LQKENI in the germline V gene. The CDR3 sequence is 13 residues long. The V gene lost 2 bases and the J gene lost 2 bases, with 5 bases spanning the gap. CDR3 DNA: TGTGCCAGCTCACCATTCCTCACAGATACGCAGTATTTT. Residues: CASSPFLTDTQYF. The full variable domain, rest sourced from reference TRBV18 and TRBJ2-3, is NAGVMQNPRHLVRRRGQEARLRCSPMKGHSHVYWYRQLPEEGLKFMVYLQKENIIDESGMPKERFSAEFPKEGPSILRIQQVVRGDSAAYFCASSPFLTDTQYFGPGTRLTVL.

The chain joins TRBV5-1 to TRBJ2-2; TRBD2 agrees at 7 bases. The germline V gene encodes CDR1 SGHRS and CDR2 YFSETQ. The CDR3 sequence is 15 residues long. Losses at the gene ends were 4 bases for V and 2 bases for J; bases not matched to a gene: 5. For the CDR3, the DNA is TGCGCCAGCAGCCGCACTAGCGATAACACCGGGGAGCTGTTTTTT. It yields the protein CASSRTSDNTGELFF.

The chain combines TRBV5-8 with TRBJ1-1; no definite D call. Trimming cost V 5 bases and J 8 bases, with 13 bases left between them. Per germline, CDR1 SGHTS and CDR2 YDEGEE. The CDR3 length is 12 residues. The CDR3 sequence is CASRLTRLEAFF. The CDR3 coding sequence is TGTGCCAGCAGGTTGACTCGGCTGGAAGCTTTCTTT. The variable domain in full, completed from reference TRBV5-8 and TRBJ1-1, reads EAGVTQSPTHLIKTRGQQATLRCSPISGHTSVYWYQQALGLGLQFLLWYDEGEERNRGNFPPRFSGRQFPNYSSELNVNALELEDSALYLCASRLTRLEAFFGQGTRLTVV.

The chain couples TRBV6-1 to TRBJ2-5, with D possibly TRBD2 on 5 matching bases. The germline V gene encodes CDR1 MNHNS and CDR2 SASEGT. This CDR3 has 12 amino acids. Trimming stripped 6 bases from V and 5 bases from J, with 10 bases between. CDR3 nucleotide sequence: TGTGCCAGCAGCGAGGGCGGGGAGACCCAGTACTTC. It specifies CASSEGGETQYF.

This chain joins TRBV30 and TRBJ2-5; D remains ambiguous. Germline V gives CDR1 GTSNPN, CDR2 SVGIG (reference sequence). The CDR3 has 13 residues. V dropped 1 base and J dropped 2 bases, with 8 bases sitting between them. Here the CDR3 reads CAWSETIQETQYF. DNA of the CDR3: TGTGCCTGGAGTGAGACCATACAAGAGACCCAGTACTTC.

The rearrangement links TRBV15 to TRBJ2-3, with 11 bases fitting TRBD2. CDR1 and CDR2 from the germline V gene are LNHNV and YYDKDF (reference sequence). V was clipped by 0 bases and J by 5 bases; unmatched bases: 13. This CDR3 is 19 amino acids long. The CDR3 loop is CATSRDPPGLAGSGDTQYF. In DNA, the CDR3 is TGTGCCACCAGCAGAGATCCCCCAGGACTAGCGGGTTCGGGAGATACGCAGTATTTT.

The chain links TRBV30 to TRBJ2-2; D remains unclear. Germline lookup yields CDR1 GTSNPN and CDR2 SVGIG (reference sequence). Trimming cost V 1 base and J 2 bases, with 2 bases left between them. This CDR3 has 12 amino acids. CDR3 nucleotides: TGTGCCTGGAGTGGAAACACCGGGGAGCTGTTTTTT. It is translated as CAWSGNTGELFF.

The chain recombines TRBV18 with TRBJ2-1; unclear D gene. V was shortened by 2 bases and J by 5 bases, with 10 bases between the two germline ends. This CDR3 is 14 amino acids long. The germline V gene has CDR1 KGHSH and CDR2 LQKENI. The chain's CDR3 is CASSPGVTHNEQFF. CDR3 sequence (DNA): TGTGCCAGCTCACCAGGCGTTACCCACAATGAGCAGTTCTTC.

This clone was seen once. Different DNA sequences within this sample yield the same CDR3. The V call is TRBV6-5, the J call TRBJ2-5, with a weak D call TRBD2 (6 bases). Germline lookup yields CDR1 MNHEY and CDR2 SVGAGI. The V gene lost 0 bases and the J gene lost 5 bases, with 7 bases spanning the gap. CDR3 length equals 13 residues. The CDR3 reads CASSYSRGETQYF. As DNA, the CDR3 is TGTGCCAGCAGTTACTCGCGGGGCGAGACCCAGTACTTC.

The J gene is TRBJ1-1, the V gene TRBV5-8; D gene ambiguous. The ends were cut back, 3 bases at V and 1 base at J, with 13 bases in the middle. CDR3 length equals 15 residues. Germline CDR1 reads SGHTS; CDR2 reads YDEGEE. The CDR3: CASSSGPVRNTEAFF. The CDR3 DNA is TGTGCCAGCAGCTCCGGACCCGTGCGGAACACTGAAGCTTTCTTT.

The rearrangement joins TRBV5-8 to TRBJ2-5, with D unresolved. Germline V gene sequence: CDR1 SGHTS, CDR2 YDEGEE. V was clipped by 1 base and J by 5 bases, with 9 bases between them. The CDR3 length is 13 residues. CDR3 amino acids: CASSLWPRETQYF. DNA for the CDR3: TGTGCCAGCAGCTTGTGGCCGCGGGAGACCCAGTACTTC.

This clone occurred once. The rearrangement uses TRBV6-1 and TRBJ2-4; no definite D call. The CDR3 length is 16 residues. With 1 base removed from V and 4 bases from J, the gap between germline ends came to 14 bases. Germline loops: CDR1 MNHNS, CDR2 SASEGT. CDR3 bases: TGTGCCAGCAGTGAAGGTCGGTTGTTAGGGAAAAACATTCAGTACTTC. Translated, it gives CASSEGRLLGKNIQYF.

The rearrangement joins TRBV14 to TRBJ1-2; possibly TRBD1 for D (6 bases). The CDR3 consists of 13 residues. CDR1 and CDR2 from the germline V gene are SGHDN and FVKESK. V lost 5 bases, J lost 7 bases, and 14 bases lay in between. The CDR3 coding sequence is TGTGCCAGCAGCGTGGGGGGCCGGCTTGGCTACACCTTC. It encodes CASSVGGRLGYTF.

This clone was found once. The V gene is TRBV2, the J gene TRBJ1-6; a possible D gene is TRBD1 (6 bases). V was shortened by 8 bases and J by 9 bases, with 11 bases between the two germline ends. The CDR3 spans 12 residues. From germline, CDR1 is SNHLY and CDR2 FYNNEI. CDR3 amino acids: CASGNRASPLHF. The CDR3 region has the DNA TGTGCCAGCGGGAACAGGGCTTCACCCCTCCACTTT.

This clone was picked up one time. This chain links TRBV5-8 with TRBJ2-1, with a weak D call TRBD1 (7 bases). V was clipped by 7 bases and J by 4 bases, with 15 bases between them. The CDR3 is made up of 14 amino acids. Germline V gene sequence: CDR1 SGHTS, CDR2 YDEGEE. In DNA form, the CDR3 reads TGTGCCAGCCTCCACAGGGGACTTTACAATGAGCAGTTCTTC. Translation gives CASLHRGLYNEQFF. Supplemented by reference TRBV5-8 and TRBJ2-1, the full variable domain reads EAGVTQSPTHLIKTRGQQATLRCSPISGHTSVYWYQQALGLGLQFLLWYDEGEERNRGNFPPRFSGRQFPNYSSELNVNALELEDSALYLCASLHRGLYNEQFFGPGTRLTVL.

With respect to this clone: Its ends do not fully match the called genes, so a read error is possible. The chain links TRBV6-1 to TRBJ2-7; 9 bases are shared with TRBD1. This CDR3 spans 17 amino acids. In germline, CDR1 is MNHNS, CDR2 SASEGT. The DNA of the CDR3 is TGTGCCAGCAGTCAAGCGTCCGGGACAGGGAAGAGCTACGAGCAGTACTTC. Its translation is CASSQASGTGKSYEQYF.

V gene TRBV14 combines with J gene TRBJ2-1; D might be TRBD2 (5 bases). The germline gives CDR1 SGHDN, CDR2 FVKESK. Trimming shortened V by 1 base and J by 0 bases, and 13 bases separated the two germline ends. The length of the CDR3 is 17 residues. In DNA, the CDR3 is TGTGCCAGCAGCCAAGTTTTTTCTAGCAGCTCCTACAATGAGCAGTTCTTC. Protein product: CASSQVFSSSSYNEQFF.

This clone was observed a single time. V gene TRBV6-5 combines with J gene TRBJ1-2, with 10 positions matching TRBD1. J gave up 3 bases and V 8 bases, and 0 bases lay outside the gene matches. The CDR3 totals 12 residues. Germline values: CDR1 MNHEY, CDR2 SVGAGI. The CDR3 DNA follows: TGTGCCAGCGGGACAGGGGACTATGGCTACACCTTC. It translates to CASGTGDYGYTF.

This rearrangement joins TRBV5-1 to TRBJ1-3, with a tentative D call TRBD1 (6 bases). Germline lookup yields CDR1 SGHRS and CDR2 YFSETQ. With 4 bases removed from V and 0 bases from J, the gap between germline ends came to 11 bases. This CDR3 region has 15 residues. The CDR3 reads CASSHGQTSGNTIYF. In DNA, the CDR3 is TGCGCCAGCAGCCATGGACAGACCTCTGGAAACACCATATATTTT.

The chain combines TRBV16 with TRBJ2-3, with D tentatively TRBD1 or TRBD2 (5 bases each). Trimming took off 4 bases at V and 6 bases at J, with 5 bases between the two ends. Germline assignment: CDR1 KGHSY and CDR2 FQNENV. This CDR3 has 11 residues. In DNA, the CDR3 is TGTGCCAGCAGCCGGGGGGATACGCAGTATTTT. Protein product: CASSRGDTQYF.